The present entry profiles one T cell receptor (beta chain) with its context. Libraries were prepared by immunoSEQ multiplex PCR; TCRdb keeps only in-frame clonotypes and omits some of them. Of around 46,000 clones in the sample, roughly 88% were seen once. These data originate in a study of blood T cell repertoires in COVID-19. V lost 4 bases, J lost 3 bases, and 10 bases stayed unmatched. The CDR3 length is 16 residues. Per the germline V gene, CDR1 is SNHLY and CDR2 is FYNNEI. The V gene is TRBV2, the J gene TRBJ1-2; TRBD1 agrees at 8 bases. This sequence originates from a man aged 50 to 60 with acute or convalescent COVID-19. Sequencing was carried out using peripheral blood. Written as DNA, the CDR3 is TGTGCCAGCAGTGTTTTTCCCCAGGGGGCGGACTATGGCTACACCTTC. Protein sequence: CASSVFPQGADYGYTF.